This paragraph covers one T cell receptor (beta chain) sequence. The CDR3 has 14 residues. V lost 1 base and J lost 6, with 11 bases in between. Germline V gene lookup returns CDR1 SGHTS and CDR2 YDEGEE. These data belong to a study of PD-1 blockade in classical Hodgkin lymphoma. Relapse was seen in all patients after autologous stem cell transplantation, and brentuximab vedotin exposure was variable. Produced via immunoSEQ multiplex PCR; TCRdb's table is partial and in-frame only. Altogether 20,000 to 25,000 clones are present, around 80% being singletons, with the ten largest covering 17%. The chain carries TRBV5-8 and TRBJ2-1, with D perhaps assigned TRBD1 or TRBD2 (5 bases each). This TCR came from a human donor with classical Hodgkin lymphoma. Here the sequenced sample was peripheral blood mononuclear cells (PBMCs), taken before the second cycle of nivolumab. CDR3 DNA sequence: TGTGCCAGCAGCTTGTGGGGGAGAATCAATGAGCAGTTCTTC. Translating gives CASSLWGRINEQFF.